This T cell receptor (beta chain) was sequenced during a study of vaccination and CD4 T cells after COVID-19. Across the whole study: Post-COVID draws came a median 101 days after diagnosis (range 35 to 161). Overlapping spike peptides served as the stimulus for the cells. These peptides came from SARS-CoV-2 and from the common cold coronaviruses HCoV-NL63, HCoV-OC43 and HCoV-229E.

The study sequenced cultured CD4+ T cell DNA using the Oncomine TCR Beta short-read assay. From the PCR reads, TCRdb called clonotypes with MiXCR, one entry per CDR3 protein. The table has roughly 14,000 distinct CDR3 sequences, roughly 26% seen once; the top ten hold roughly a sixth. The treatment: roughly ten-day PBMC culture with coronavirus spike peptide pools or control peptides (ViraFEST assay). All positive PCR tests were dated between March and December 2020, predating US Alpha, Beta and Delta variants. V lost 3 bases and J 3 bases, leaving 5 bases between the germline ends. Per the germline V gene, CDR1 is MGHDK and CDR2 is SYGVNS. This CDR3 is built from 13 residues. This clonotype was observed a handful of times. The target antigen is unknown.

The sequences come from CD4+ T cells from blood, cultured in vitro, collected after SARS-CoV-2 vaccination. This rearrangement joins TRBV25-1 to TRBJ1-4; D is unclear. This receptor was taken from a human donor who had recovered from COVID-19. The CDR3 nucleotides read TGTGCCAGCAGTGAGGGGTCTAATGAAAAACTGTTTTTT. It is translated as CASSEGSNEKLFF.